Listed here is a single T cell receptor beta chain. The target of this receptor is not known. Nothing much larger sits one base from this clone, and base qualities are not available. The entry originates in a study of T-cell memory formation after mild COVID-19 (dated by TCRdb to the early 2020s). The study in broad terms: TCR sequence clusters from the two donors were largely donor specific. T-cell clones expanding and contracting after mild COVID-19 in two donors were tracked by longitudinal TCRalpha and TCRbeta repertoire sequencing. The cohort was made up of two young adult volunteers, one female and one male, who were previously healthy.

Spanning cysteine to phenylalanine, the CDR3 consists of 15 amino acids. The CDR3 DNA has 45 bases and is translated from base 1. V sheds 1 base and J sheds 2 bases, leaving 12 bases between their ends. Reading the germline V gene gives CDR1 SGHRS and CDR2 YFSETQ. The sample was run on an Illumina NovaSeq 6000. cDNA libraries for TCRalpha and TCRbeta were prepared by 5'RACE using constant-segment primers, with sample barcodes and unique molecular identifiers added. Trizol reagent was used to extract RNA from every sample. Amplification of the libraries took two PCR steps, and the second step added a second sample barcode plus Illumina TruSeq adapters. The libraries were sequenced on an Illumina NovaSeq using 2 x 150 bp paired-end reads. Per the authors' processing: Reads were demultiplexed and collapsed into UMI-guided consensus sequences with migec v1.2.7. Using mixcr v2.1.11, UMI consensuses were aligned to TRA and TRB V and J templates and then assembled into clonotypes. Clonotypes were classified as expanded or contracted when called significant by both edgeR and NoisET, with noise models trained on biological replicates. For edgeR calls, a false discovery rate-adjusted p below 0.01 and a log2 fold-change threshold of 1 were applied. As an exploratory analysis of dynamics, max-normalized trajectories of the 1000 most abundant clonotypes were examined with PCA combined with hierarchical clustering. Separately sequenced CD4+ and CD8+ repertoires were used to assign a CD4 or CD8 phenotype to each responding clone. TCRdb handled the public reads itself, with Q25 trimming in fastp and clone calling in MiXCR, and kept productive beta chains. Records with the same CDR3 protein are collapsed into one entry carrying the most frequent genes and DNA. Here the V and J calls rest on TCRdb's processing, not on the authors' analysis. For this sample there are around 340,000 distinct CDR3 sequences; approximately 13% appear just once. The ten largest clones represent 20% to 25% of the sample.

Study-wide findings and limitations: SARS-CoV-2 specificity of the second-wave clones peaking on day 37 was not confirmed. The study covered only two mild cases, and larger cohorts including severe cases with pre-infection samples were considered necessary. Contracting CD4+ clones were located mainly in the CM and EM memory subsets, whereas CD8+ clones were found to be enriched in EMRA. Clones that contracted from day 15 to 85 showed balanced CD4/CD8 phenotypes, whereas a second wave of clones that expanded from day 15 to 37 leaned towards CD4+. Some responding clones were detected in pre-infection memory, which suggested that pre-existing cross-reactive memory T cells had joined the SARS-CoV-2 response.

Ficoll-Paque density gradient centrifugation was the method used to isolate PBMCs. Sample: PBMCs or a T cell subset sorted from them (not recorded which). The sequence derives from a man between 18 and 35 years old who had mild COVID-19 (a few samples of this study predate the infection). The sample titles of this study are shuffled in the database, so cell type and time point are left out; the donor was told from shared clones. Recombination linked TRBV5-1 to TRBJ1-2; the D gene is possibly TRBD1, with 6 bases matching. CDR3 protein: CASSLRTDTNYGYTF. The nucleotide sequence reads TGCGCCAGCAGCTTGCGGACAGATACAAACTATGGCTACACCTTC.